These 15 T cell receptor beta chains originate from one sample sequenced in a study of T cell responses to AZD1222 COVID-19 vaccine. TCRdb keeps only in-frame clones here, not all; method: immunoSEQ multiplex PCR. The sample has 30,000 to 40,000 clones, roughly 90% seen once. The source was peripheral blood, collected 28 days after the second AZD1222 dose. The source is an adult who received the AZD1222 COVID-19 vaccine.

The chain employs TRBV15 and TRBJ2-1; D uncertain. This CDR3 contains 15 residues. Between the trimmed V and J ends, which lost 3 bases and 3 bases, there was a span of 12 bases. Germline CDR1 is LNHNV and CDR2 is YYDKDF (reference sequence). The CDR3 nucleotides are TGTGCCACCAGCAGCGGACCGCAAATCTACAATGAGCAGTTCTTC. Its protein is CATSSGPQIYNEQFF.

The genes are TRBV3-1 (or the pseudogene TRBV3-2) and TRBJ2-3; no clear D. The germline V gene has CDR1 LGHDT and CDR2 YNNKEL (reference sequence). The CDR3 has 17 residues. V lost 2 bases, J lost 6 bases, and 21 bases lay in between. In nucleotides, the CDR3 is TGTGCCAGCAGCCAACCACTTGTAACACCCGACCGGGATACGCAGTATTTT. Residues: CASSQPLVTPDRDTQYF.

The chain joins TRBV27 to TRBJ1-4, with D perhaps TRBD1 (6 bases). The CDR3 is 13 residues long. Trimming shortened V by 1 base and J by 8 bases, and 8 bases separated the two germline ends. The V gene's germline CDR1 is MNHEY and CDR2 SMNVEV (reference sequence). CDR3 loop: CASSLWGGEKLFF. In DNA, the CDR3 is TGTGCCAGCAGTTTATGGGGGGGCGAAAAACTGTTTTTT.

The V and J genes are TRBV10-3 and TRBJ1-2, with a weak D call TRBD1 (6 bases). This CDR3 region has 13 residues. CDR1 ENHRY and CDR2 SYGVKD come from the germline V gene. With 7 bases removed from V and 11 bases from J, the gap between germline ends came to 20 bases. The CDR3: CAIKGSGRGSYTF. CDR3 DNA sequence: TGTGCCATCAAGGGTTCGGGCAGGGGTTCTTACACCTTC.

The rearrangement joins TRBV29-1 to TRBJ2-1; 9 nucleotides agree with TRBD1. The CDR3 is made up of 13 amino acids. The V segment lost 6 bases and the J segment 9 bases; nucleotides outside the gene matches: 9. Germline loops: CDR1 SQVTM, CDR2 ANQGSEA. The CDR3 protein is CSVGPGQGTEQFF. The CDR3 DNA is TGCAGCGTCGGACCGGGACAGGGAACTGAGCAGTTCTTC.

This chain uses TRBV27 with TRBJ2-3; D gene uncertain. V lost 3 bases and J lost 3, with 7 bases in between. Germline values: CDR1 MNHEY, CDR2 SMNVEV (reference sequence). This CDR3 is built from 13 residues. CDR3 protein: CASSFGLTDTQYF. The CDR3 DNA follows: TGTGCCAGCAGTTTTGGATTAACAGATACGCAGTATTTT.

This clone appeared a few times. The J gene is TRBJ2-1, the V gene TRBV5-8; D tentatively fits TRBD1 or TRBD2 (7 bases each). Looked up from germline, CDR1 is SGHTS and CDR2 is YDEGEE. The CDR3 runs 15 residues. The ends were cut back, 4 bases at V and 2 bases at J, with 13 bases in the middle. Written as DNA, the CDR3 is TGTGCCAGCAGCCGACAGGGAGGGGCCTACAATGAGCAGTTCTTC. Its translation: CASSRQGGAYNEQFF.

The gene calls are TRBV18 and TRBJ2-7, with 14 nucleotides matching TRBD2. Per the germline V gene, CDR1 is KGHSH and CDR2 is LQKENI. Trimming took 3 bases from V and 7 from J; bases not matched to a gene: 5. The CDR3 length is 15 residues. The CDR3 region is CASSPGLAGGGEQYF. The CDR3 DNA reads TGTGCCAGCTCACCCGGACTAGCGGGGGGAGGTGAGCAGTACTTC. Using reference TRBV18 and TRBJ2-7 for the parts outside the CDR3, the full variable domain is NAGVMQNPRHLVRRRGQEARLRCSPMKGHSHVYWYRQLPEEGLKFMVYLQKENIIDESGMPKERFSAEFPKEGPSILRIQQVVRGDSAAYFCASSPGLAGGGEQYFGPGTRLTVT.

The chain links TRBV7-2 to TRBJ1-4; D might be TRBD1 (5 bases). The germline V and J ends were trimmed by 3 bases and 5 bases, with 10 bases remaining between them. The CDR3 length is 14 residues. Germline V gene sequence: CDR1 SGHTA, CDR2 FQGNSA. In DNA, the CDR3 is TGTGCCAGCAGCTTCCAGGCAGGGAATGAAAAACTGTTTTTT. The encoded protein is CASSFQAGNEKLFF. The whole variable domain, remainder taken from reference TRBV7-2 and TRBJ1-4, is GAGVSQSPSNKVTEKGKDVELRCDPISGHTALYWYRQSLGQGLEFLIYFQGNSAPDKSGLPSDRFSAERTGGSVSTLTIQRTQQEDSAVYLCASSFQAGNEKLFFGSGTQLSVL.

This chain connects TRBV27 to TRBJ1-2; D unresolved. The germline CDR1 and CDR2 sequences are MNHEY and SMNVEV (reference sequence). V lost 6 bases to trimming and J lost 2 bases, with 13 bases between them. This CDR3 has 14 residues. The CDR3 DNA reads TGTGCCAGCAGATCGGAGGGAGGGAACTATGGCTACACCTTC. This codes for CASRSEGGNYGYTF.

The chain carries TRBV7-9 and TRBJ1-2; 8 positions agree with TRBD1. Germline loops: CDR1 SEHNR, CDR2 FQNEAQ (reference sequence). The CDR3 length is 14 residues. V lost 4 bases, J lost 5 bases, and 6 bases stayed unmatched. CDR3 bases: TGTGCCAGCAGCTGGACAGGGATTAGGTATGGCTACACCTTC. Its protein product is CASSWTGIRYGYTF.

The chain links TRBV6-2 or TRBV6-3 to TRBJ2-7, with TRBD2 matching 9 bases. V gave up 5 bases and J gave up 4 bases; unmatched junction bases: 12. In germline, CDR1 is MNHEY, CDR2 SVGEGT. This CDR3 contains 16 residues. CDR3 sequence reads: CASSPRYSGGPYEQYF. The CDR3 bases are TGTGCCAGCAGTCCACGATATAGCGGGGGACCGTACGAGCAGTACTTC.

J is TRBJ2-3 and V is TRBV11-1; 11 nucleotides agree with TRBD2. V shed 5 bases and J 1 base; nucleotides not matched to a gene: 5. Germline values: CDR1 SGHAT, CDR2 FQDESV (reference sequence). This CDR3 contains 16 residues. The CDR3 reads CASSPATSGGTDTQYF. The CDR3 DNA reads TGTGCCAGCAGCCCAGCGACTAGCGGGGGCACAGATACGCAGTATTTT.

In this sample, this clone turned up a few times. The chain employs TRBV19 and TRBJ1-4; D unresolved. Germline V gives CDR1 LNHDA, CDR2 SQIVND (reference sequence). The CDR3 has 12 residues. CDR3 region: CAVATTNEKLFF. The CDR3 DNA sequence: TGTGCGGTAGCAACAACTAATGAAAAACTGTTTTTT. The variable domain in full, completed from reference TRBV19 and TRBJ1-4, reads DGGITQSPKYLFRKEGQNVTLSCEQNLNHDAMYWYRQDPGQGLRLIYYSQIVNDFQKGDIAEGYSVSREKKESFPLTVTSAQKNPTAFYLCAVATTNEKLFFGSGTQLSVL.

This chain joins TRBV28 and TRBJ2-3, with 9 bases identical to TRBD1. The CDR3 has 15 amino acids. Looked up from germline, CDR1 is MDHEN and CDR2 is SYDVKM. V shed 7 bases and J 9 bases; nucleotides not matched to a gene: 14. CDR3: CASTAGTGPPQTQYF. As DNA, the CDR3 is TGTGCCAGCACTGCCGGGACAGGGCCCCCCCAGACGCAGTATTTT.